One and the same sample provided the 25 T cell receptor beta chains below, sequenced in a study of PD-1 blockade in mismatch repair-deficient tumors. Method: immunoSEQ multiplex PCR; TCRdb's copy keeps in-frame clones and lacks some. Here the sample spans over 30,000 clones, 65% to 85% being singletons. The input for sequencing was PBMCs, taken approximately 6 weeks after starting pembrolizumab. Every receptor here comes from an adult with mismatch repair-deficient cancer.

V and J are TRBV7-3 and TRBJ2-1, with TRBD1 matching 8 bases. CDR3 size: 15 residues. V lost 5 bases to trimming and J lost 4 bases; unmatched junction nucleotides: 7. CDR1 and CDR2 from the germline V gene are SGHTA and FQGTGA. CDR3 nucleotide sequence: TGTGCCAGCAGCCTCAGGGGGCCAGGGTACAATGAGCAGTTCTTC. The encoded protein is CASSLRGPGYNEQFF.

V gene TRBV5-5 combines with J gene TRBJ1-4; D remains unclear. The CDR3 contains 12 residues. V lost 3 bases and J lost 5, with 5 bases in between. The germline gives CDR1 SGHKS, CDR2 YYEKEE (reference sequence). Written as DNA, the CDR3 is TGTGCCAGCAGCTCGAGGAATGAAAAACTGTTTTTT. It is translated as CASSSRNEKLFF.

This chain links TRBV9 with TRBJ1-4, with TRBD1 identical over 8 bases. V dropped 3 bases and J dropped 10; count of bases not matched to a gene: 8. Germline values: CDR1 SGDLS, CDR2 YYNGEE. The CDR3 sequence is 14 residues long. The CDR3 sequence: CASSERTGSGKLFF. As DNA, the CDR3 is TGTGCCAGCAGCGAACGGACAGGGTCGGGAAAACTGTTTTTT.

This clone is categorized as medium-sized. The J gene is TRBJ2-7, the V gene TRBV2, with D unclear. Looked up from germline, CDR1 is SNHLY and CDR2 is FYNNEI. The CDR3 runs 12 residues. V lost 7 bases and J 3 bases, leaving 10 bases between the germline ends. In DNA form, the CDR3 reads TGTGCCAGCATCTCCAGGCGCTACGAGCAGTACTTC. It yields the protein CASISRRYEQYF.

The chain has TRBV2 and TRBJ2-7; TRBD1 matches at 7 bases. There are 14 residues in the CDR3. The V gene end was trimmed by 3 bases and the J gene end by 6 bases; junction bases not matched to a gene: 8. Germline lookup yields CDR1 SNHLY and CDR2 FYNNEI. In nucleotides, the CDR3 is TGTGCCAGCAGTGACGGGACAGAGACAGTCGAGCAGTACTTC. Translation: CASSDGTETVEQYF. Filled out from reference TRBV2 and TRBJ2-7, the complete variable domain reads EPEVTQTPSHQVTQMGQEVILRCVPISNHLYFYWYRQILGQKVEFLVSFYNNEISEKSEIFDDQFSVERPDGSNFTLKIRSTKLEDSAMYFCASSDGTETVEQYFGPGTRLTVT.

This sequence joins TRBV11-2 and TRBJ1-1; unclear D gene. CDR1 SGHAT and CDR2 FQNNGV come from the germline V gene. With 1 base removed from V and 5 bases from J, the gap between germline ends came to 11 bases. The CDR3 is 14 residues long. CDR3 loop: CASSLGVGLTEAFF. As DNA, the CDR3 is TGTGCCAGCAGCTTAGGGGTCGGGTTAACTGAAGCTTTCTTT.

The chain has TRBV7-3 and TRBJ2-1; 10 nucleotides match TRBD1. The CDR3 sequence is 15 residues long. Germline lookup yields CDR1 SGHTA and CDR2 FQGTGA. V shed 2 bases, J shed 4 bases, and the junction held 2 bases outside the gene matches. The CDR3 is CASSLDRGLYNEQFF. The CDR3 DNA reads as TGTGCCAGCAGCTTAGACAGGGGGCTGTACAATGAGCAGTTCTTC.

The chain recombines TRBV28 with TRBJ1-1, with 7 bases identical to TRBD1. V was clipped by 5 bases and J by 6 bases; unmatched bases: 6. CDR3 length: 13 residues. Germline V gene data show CDR1 as MDHEN and CDR2 as SYDVKM. Written as DNA, the CDR3 is TGTGCCAGCAGTCCCAGACAGGGACCTGAAGCTTTCTTT. This codes for CASSPRQGPEAFF.

This chain uses TRBV5-1 with TRBJ2-5; 14 nucleotides match TRBD2. CDR1 SGHRS and CDR2 YFSETQ come from the germline V gene. This CDR3 has 17 residues. The ends lost 4 bases at V and 4 bases at J; junction bases unmatched: 9. The CDR3 DNA follows: TGCGCCAGCAGCCCCCCGGGACTAGCGGGGGCGGGAGAGACCCAGTACTTC. This gives the protein CASSPPGLAGAGETQYF.

The CDR3 here is CATSRVNTGIETQYF. The CDR3 nucleotides read TGTGCCACCAGCAGAGTAAATACAGGGATAGAGACCCAGTACTTC. The gene calls are TRBV15 and TRBJ2-5; D might be TRBD1 (6 bases). V lost 1 base, J lost 4 bases, and 13 bases lay in between. There are 15 residues in the CDR3. Germline lookup yields CDR1 LNHNV and CDR2 YYDKDF (reference sequence). Looking up the rest from reference TRBV15 and TRBJ2-5 gives the full variable domain: DAMVIQNPRYQVTQFGKPVTLSCSQTLNHNVMYWYQQKSSQAPKLLFHYYDKDFNNEADTPDNFQSRRPNTSFCFLDIRSPGLGDTAMYLCATSRVNTGIETQYFGPGTRLLVL.

J is TRBJ2-7 and V is TRBV5-1, with 8 bases identical to TRBD2. The length of the CDR3 is 15 residues. CDR1 and CDR2 (germline): SGHRS, YFSETQ. V lost 4 bases, J lost 5 bases, and 11 bases stayed unmatched. This CDR3 is CASSLASAGGNEQYF. The CDR3 nucleotides read TGCGCCAGCAGCCTCGCCTCGGCGGGAGGTAACGAGCAGTACTTC.

The gene calls are TRBV7-9 and TRBJ1-4, with D possibly TRBD1 on 5 matching bases. V lost 5 bases and J 5 bases, leaving 12 bases between the germline ends. The CDR3 spans 14 residues. Germline CDR1 is SEHNR and CDR2 is FQNEAQ (reference sequence). The CDR3 is CASSPLGGNEKLFF. The CDR3 DNA reads TGTGCCAGCAGCCCCCTGGGGGGAAATGAAAAACTGTTTTTT.

This rearrangement joins TRBV5-1 to TRBJ1-4; the D gene is possibly TRBD1 (5 bases). The germline CDR1 and CDR2 sequences are SGHRS and YFSETQ. V was cut by 7 bases and J by 6 bases, with 10 bases left in between. The CDR3 sequence is 12 residues long. CDR3 protein: CASGLGDEKLFF. CDR3 coding DNA: TGCGCCAGCGGCCTAGGGGATGAAAAACTGTTTTTT. Together with reference TRBV5-1 and TRBJ1-4, the CDR3 gives the full variable domain: KAGVTQTPRYLIKTRGQQVTLSCSPISGHRSVSWYQQTPGQGLQFLFEYFSETQRNKGNFPGRFSGRQFSNSRSEMNVSTLELGDSALYLCASGLGDEKLFFGSGTQLSVL.

This clone has only one observation. The chain joins TRBV7-9 to TRBJ2-3, with TRBD2 matching over 10 bases. Unmatched junction bases numbered 13, after V lost 5 bases and J lost 2 bases. The CDR3 length is 18 residues. CDR1 is SEHNR, CDR2 FQNEAQ, per germline (reference sequence). CDR3 sequence (DNA): TGTGCCAGCAGCGTAGGGAAGACTAGCGGGTATTACACAGATACGCAGTATTTT. This encodes CASSVGKTSGYYTDTQYF.

This chain joins TRBV13 and TRBJ2-5; D might be TRBD2 (6 bases). CDR1 and CDR2 (germline): PRHDT, FYEKMQ (reference sequence). Trimming shortened V by 4 bases and J by 1 base, and 10 bases separated the two germline ends. The CDR3 is 14 amino acids. The CDR3 sequence: CASSSGTSQETQYF. The CDR3 nucleotides are TGTGCCAGCAGCTCCGGGACTTCCCAAGAGACCCAGTACTTC.

V and J are TRBV5-4 and TRBJ2-2, with a possible D match to TRBD2 (5 bases). Trimming cost V 0 bases and J 6 bases, with 15 bases left between them. The V gene's germline CDR1 is SGHNT and CDR2 YYREEE (reference sequence). The CDR3 length is 16 residues. CDR3 protein: CASSLGTGMDAGELFF. The CDR3 nucleotides are TGTGCCAGCAGCTTGGGGACTGGGATGGATGCCGGGGAGCTGTTTTTT. Looking up the rest from reference TRBV5-4 and TRBJ2-2 gives the full variable domain: ETGVTQSPTHLIKTRGQQVTLRCSSQSGHNTVSWYQQALGQGPQFIFQYYREEENGRGNFPPRFSGLQFPNYSSELNVNALELDDSALYLCASSLGTGMDAGELFFGEGSRLTVL.

The chain recombines TRBV5-1 with TRBJ1-4; 7 bases map to TRBD1. V lost 3 bases and J lost 0; bases outside the gene matches: 8. Germline V lookup: CDR1 SGHRS, CDR2 YFSETQ. This CDR3 spans 17 amino acids. The CDR3 here is CASSSTTGITTNEKLFF. Written as DNA, the CDR3 is TGCGCCAGCAGCTCGACGACAGGGATCACAACTAATGAAAAACTGTTTTTT.

This clone was counted once. The chain is built from TRBV5-1 and TRBJ2-3; TRBD1 is a possible D gene (6 bases). The germline gives CDR1 SGHRS, CDR2 YFSETQ. The CDR3 loop spans 15 amino acids. Trimming took 2 bases from V and 1 from J, leaving 11 bases between them. CDR3 amino acids: CASSFGTPRTDTQYF. CDR3 in DNA: TGCGCCAGCAGCTTCGGGACACCTCGCACAGATACGCAGTATTTT.

This chain uses TRBV6-1 with TRBJ1-2, with 9 positions matching TRBD1. CDR1 is MNHNS, CDR2 SASEGT, per germline. This CDR3 comprises 14 residues. After removal of 2 bases from V and 8 bases from J, the junction contained 6 bases not matched to a gene. This chain's CDR3 is CASSENRGRGGYTF. CDR3 bases: TGTGCCAGCAGTGAAAACAGGGGGCGCGGAGGCTACACCTTC.

The sample holds a few counts of this clone. The CDR3 protein is CASTWGTGHYEQYF. The CDR3, as DNA: TGTGCCAGTACCTGGGGGACAGGGCACTACGAGCAGTACTTC. The rearrangement links TRBV6-5 to TRBJ2-7; 9 bases fit TRBD1. This CDR3 has 14 residues. Germline V CDR1 and CDR2: MNHEY, SVGAGI. V shed 9 bases, J shed 3 bases, and the junction held 9 bases outside the gene matches.

The chain has TRBV19 and TRBJ1-5; no definite D call. This CDR3 contains 13 residues. V lost 0 bases and J 7 bases, leaving 7 bases between the germline ends. The V gene's germline CDR1 is LNHDA and CDR2 SQIVND (reference sequence). The CDR3 spells CASSIDGRQPQHF. The DNA of the CDR3 is TGTGCCAGTAGTATAGACGGGAGGCAGCCCCAGCATTTT.

Turning to this clone: An end of the junction does not agree with germline; a read error may underlie this. This chain connects TRBV9 to TRBJ2-1; D is uncertain. CDR1 is SGDLS, CDR2 YYNGEE, per germline. The CDR3 totals 14 residues. The DNA of the CDR3 is TGTGCCAGCAGTGTAGAGTTTCGGTCTGGTGAGCAGTTCTTC. It encodes CASSVEFRSGEQFF.

This chain connects TRBV27 to TRBJ2-7, with 11 nucleotides matching TRBD1. Germline-derived CDR1 and CDR2 are MNHEY and SMNVEV (reference sequence). V was pared by 5 bases and J by 3 bases, with 6 bases of the junction left unmatched. The CDR3 consists of 15 residues. The CDR3 sequence: CASSRTGGSGYEQYF. As DNA, the CDR3 is TGTGCCAGCAGTCGGACAGGGGGCAGTGGCTACGAGCAGTACTTC.

This clone showed up just a few times. This sequence joins TRBV19 and TRBJ2-7; the match to TRBD1 covers 7 bases. Germline loops: CDR1 LNHDA, CDR2 SQIVND (reference sequence). Unmatched junction bases numbered 9, after V lost 9 bases and J lost 4 bases. CDR3 length: 13 amino acids. The CDR3 DNA sequence: TGTGCCAGGGAAGGACAGGTCAGTTACGAGCAGTACTTC. It translates to CAREGQVSYEQYF. Full variable domain (outside the CDR3, taken from reference TRBV19 and TRBJ2-7): DGGITQSPKYLFRKEGQNVTLSCEQNLNHDAMYWYRQDPGQGLRLIYYSQIVNDFQKGDIAEGYSVSREKKESFPLTVTSAQKNPTAFYLCAREGQVSYEQYFGPGTRLTVT.

The genes are TRBV7-2 and TRBJ1-4, with a weak D call TRBD1 (5 bases). The germline V and J ends were trimmed by 5 bases and 0 bases, with 10 bases remaining between them. Germline assignment: CDR1 SGHTA and CDR2 FQGNSA. This CDR3 spans 15 amino acids. CDR3 amino acids: CASSAGRATNEKLFF. CDR3 coding DNA: TGTGCCAGCAGCGCGGGACGGGCAACTAATGAAAAACTGTTTTTT.